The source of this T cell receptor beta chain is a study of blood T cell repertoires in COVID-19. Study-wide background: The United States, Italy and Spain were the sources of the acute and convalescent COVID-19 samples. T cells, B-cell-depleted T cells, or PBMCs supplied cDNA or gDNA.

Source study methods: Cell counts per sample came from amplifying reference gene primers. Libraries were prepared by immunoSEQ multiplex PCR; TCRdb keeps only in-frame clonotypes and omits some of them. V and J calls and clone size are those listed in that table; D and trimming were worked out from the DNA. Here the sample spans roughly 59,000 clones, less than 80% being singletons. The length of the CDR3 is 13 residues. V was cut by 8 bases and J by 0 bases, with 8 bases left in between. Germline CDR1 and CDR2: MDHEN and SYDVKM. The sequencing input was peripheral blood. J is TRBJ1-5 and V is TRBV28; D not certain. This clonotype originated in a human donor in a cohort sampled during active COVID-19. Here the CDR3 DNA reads TGTGCCAGCTACTCGAATAGCAATCAGCCCCAGCATTTT. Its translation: CASYSNSNQPQHF. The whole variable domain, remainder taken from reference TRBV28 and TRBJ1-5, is DVKVTQSSRYLVKRTGEKVFLECVQDMDHENMFWYRQDPGLGLRLIYFSYDVKMKEKGDIPEGYSVSREKKERFSLILESASTNQTSMYLCASYSNSNQPQHFGDGTRLSIL.